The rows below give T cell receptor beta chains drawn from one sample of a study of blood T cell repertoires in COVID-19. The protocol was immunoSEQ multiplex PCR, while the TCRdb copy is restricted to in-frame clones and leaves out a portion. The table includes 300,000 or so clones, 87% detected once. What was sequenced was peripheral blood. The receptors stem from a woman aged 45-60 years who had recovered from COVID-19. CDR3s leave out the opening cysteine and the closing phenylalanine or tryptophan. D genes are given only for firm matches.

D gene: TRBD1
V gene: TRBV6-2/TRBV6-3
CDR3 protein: ASSLPGQLYNEQF

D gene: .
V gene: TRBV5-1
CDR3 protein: ASALQENEKLF

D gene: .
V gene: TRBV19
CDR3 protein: ASSILGLNYGYT

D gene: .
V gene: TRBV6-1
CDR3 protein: ASSELWAASGTEAF

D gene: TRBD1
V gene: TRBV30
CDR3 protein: AWRRGGGYGYT

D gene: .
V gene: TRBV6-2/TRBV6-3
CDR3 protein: ASSYWVAGKGLRNQPQH

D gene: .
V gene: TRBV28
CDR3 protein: ATEGGTATDTQY

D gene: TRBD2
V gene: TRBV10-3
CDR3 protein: AISELASGSYNEQF

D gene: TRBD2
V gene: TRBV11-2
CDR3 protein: ASSYSTSAYEQY

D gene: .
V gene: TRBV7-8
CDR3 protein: ASSFRSNNSPLH

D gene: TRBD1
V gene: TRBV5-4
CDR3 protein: ASSAGQGATKRGSQETQY

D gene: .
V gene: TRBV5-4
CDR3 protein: ASSLGGESPLH

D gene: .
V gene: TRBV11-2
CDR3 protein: ASSLESGFRSYEQY

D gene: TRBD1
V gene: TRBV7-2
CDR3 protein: ASSLYRGQDEQY

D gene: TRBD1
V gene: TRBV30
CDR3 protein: AWRQGQEQETQY

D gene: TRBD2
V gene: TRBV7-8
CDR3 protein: ASSMGLVVRRTQY

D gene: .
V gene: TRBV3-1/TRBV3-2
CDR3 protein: ASSQVSGRNSPLH

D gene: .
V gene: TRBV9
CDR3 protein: ASSTGMGYGYT

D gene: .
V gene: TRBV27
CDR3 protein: ASSYSGELF

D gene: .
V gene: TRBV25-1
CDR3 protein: ASSERRGYGYT

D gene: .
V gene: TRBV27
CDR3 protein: ASRGDRALTYEQY

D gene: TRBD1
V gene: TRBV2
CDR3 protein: ASSEVGLGFETGLTGNTIY

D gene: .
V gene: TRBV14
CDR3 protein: ASSPRQNTEAF

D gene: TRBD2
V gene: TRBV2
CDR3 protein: ASTRAGGTDTQY

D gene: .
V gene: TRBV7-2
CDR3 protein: ASSLDGGINQPQH

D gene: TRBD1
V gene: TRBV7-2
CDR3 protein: ASSTDRASYEQY

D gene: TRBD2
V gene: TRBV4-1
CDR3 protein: ASSQERAGVRTDTQY

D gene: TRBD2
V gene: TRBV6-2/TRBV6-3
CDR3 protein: ASSYSGLAVEF

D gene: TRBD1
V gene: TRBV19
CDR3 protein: ASGDRGETQY

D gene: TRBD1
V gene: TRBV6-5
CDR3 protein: ASSTRDSNNEKLF

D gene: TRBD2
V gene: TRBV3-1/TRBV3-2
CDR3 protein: ASSLRGGQGIQY

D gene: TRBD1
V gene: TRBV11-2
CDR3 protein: ASSSGQGSGYT

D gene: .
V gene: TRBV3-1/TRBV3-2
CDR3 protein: ASTVTGQPFLQY

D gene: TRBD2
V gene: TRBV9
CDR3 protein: ASSVAGLAGGGYNEQF

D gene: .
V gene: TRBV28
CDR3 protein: ASSQPQGIY

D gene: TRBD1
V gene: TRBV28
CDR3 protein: ASSPDREKAF

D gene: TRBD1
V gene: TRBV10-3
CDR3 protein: AIRGGSSGNTIY

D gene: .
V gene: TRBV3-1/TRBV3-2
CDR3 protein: ASSQEPPGTYYGYT

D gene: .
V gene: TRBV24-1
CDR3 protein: ATSDPGETQY

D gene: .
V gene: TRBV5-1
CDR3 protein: ASSLAGFSNQPQH

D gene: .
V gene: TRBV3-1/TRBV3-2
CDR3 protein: ASSQLEGTEQY

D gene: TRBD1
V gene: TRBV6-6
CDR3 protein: ASSYPVGQGTMGYT

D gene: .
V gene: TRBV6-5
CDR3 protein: ASKGSRGTLYEQY

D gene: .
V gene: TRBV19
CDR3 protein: ASRGGLEQY

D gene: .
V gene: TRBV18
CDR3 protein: ASFGYSTDTQY

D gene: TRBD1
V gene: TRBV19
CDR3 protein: ASSISLGQGLYGYT

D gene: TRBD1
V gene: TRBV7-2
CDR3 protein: ASSSQGAQAGNTIY

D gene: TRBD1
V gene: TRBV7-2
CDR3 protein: ASSPRQGSAYEQY

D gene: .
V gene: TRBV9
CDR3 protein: ASSVGTGTEAF

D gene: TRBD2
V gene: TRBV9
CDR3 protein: ASSPTSASSYNEQF

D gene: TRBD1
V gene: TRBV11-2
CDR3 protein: ASSLGDRVANEKLF

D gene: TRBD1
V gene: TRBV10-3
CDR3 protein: AISEFLGTASGEQY